One and the same sample provided the 17 T cell receptor beta chains below, sequenced in a study of chemoradiotherapy in HPV16-positive cancers (dated by TCRdb to the early 2020s). The method behind the library was the immunoSEQ multiplex PCR assay. As stored in TCRdb, this immuneACCESS dataset retains in-frame rearrangements with V and J assigned. A fraction of the clones does not appear; measured against another copy, unresolved V genes explain less than half of the discrepancy, and the remainder lacks a known reason. The sample yields about 8,900 clones; around 83% were counted once. Approximately 3.3% of the sample rests with the top ten. The source was tumor tissue, collected from a patient who underwent chemoradiotherapy. The receptors were gathered from a human donor with HPV-associated anogenital cancer.

The chain carries TRBV6-5 and TRBJ1-2, with D perhaps matching TRBD1 (5 bases). The CDR3 is 15 amino acids. The V gene's germline CDR1 is MNHEY and CDR2 SVGAGI. Trimming shortened V by 7 bases and J by 0 bases, and 15 bases separated the two germline ends. The CDR3 reads CASKPPGQANYGYTF. The CDR3 nucleotides are TGTGCCAGCAAACCCCCGGGGCAGGCTAACTATGGCTACACCTTC.

The V call is TRBV5-1, the J call TRBJ1-4; D possibly corresponds to TRBD1 (5 bases). CDR3 size: 14 residues. The V end was cut by 0 bases, the J end by 8 bases, with 11 bases between. The germline gives CDR1 SGHRS, CDR2 YFSETQ. CDR3 loop: CASSLEGRWEKLFF. CDR3 nucleotides: TGCGCCAGCAGCTTGGAGGGGAGATGGGAAAAACTGTTTTTT.

CDR3 bases: TGTGCCAGCAGTTGGGGGACAGGGAATTCACCCCTCCACTTT. Translation: CASSWGTGNSPLHF. V is TRBV25-1 and J is TRBJ1-6; 9 nucleotides match TRBD1. V was clipped by 5 bases and J by 7 bases; unmatched bases: 3. The CDR3 consists of 14 residues. The V gene's germline CDR1 is MGHDK and CDR2 SYGVNS.

This chain connects TRBV7-2 to TRBJ2-2; 9 bases map to TRBD1. Trimming at V came to 3 bases and at J to 8 bases, leaving 4 bases not matched to a gene. The germline V gene has CDR1 SGHTA and CDR2 FQGNSA. This CDR3 has 14 residues. This CDR3 is CASSLGTGMGELFF. The CDR3 DNA reads TGTGCCAGCAGCTTGGGGACAGGGATGGGGGAGCTGTTTTTT.

This chain connects TRBV19 to TRBJ2-5, with D perhaps TRBD1 (6 bases). Germline loops: CDR1 LNHDA, CDR2 SQIVND (reference sequence). V lost 1 base, J lost 4 bases, and 10 bases lay in between. There are 14 residues in the CDR3. This chain's CDR3 is CASSIGVGGETQYF. The CDR3 region has the DNA TGTGCCAGTAGTATAGGTGTAGGGGGAGAGACCCAGTACTTC.

The chain carries TRBV4-2 and TRBJ1-1; D is unclear. V was cut by 0 bases and J by 1 base, with 9 bases left in between. Per germline, CDR1 LGHNA and CDR2 YNFKEQ. The CDR3 covers 15 residues. CDR3 amino acids: CASSQDLGPNTEAFF. The CDR3, as DNA: TGTGCCAGCAGCCAAGATCTAGGACCGAACACTGAAGCTTTCTTT.

The CDR3 DNA reads as TGTGCCAGCAGCTCGGGACAGATCCAAGAGACCCAGTACTTC. This encodes CASSSGQIQETQYF. The chain combines TRBV11-3 with TRBJ2-5; TRBD1 aligns across 7 bases. The CDR3 contains 14 residues. The germline gives CDR1 SGHNT, CDR2 YENEEA. V trimming: 4 bases; J trimming: 1 base; junction bases outside the gene matches: 3.

The V and J genes are TRBV7-9 and TRBJ2-7; the match to TRBD1 covers 7 bases. The CDR3 runs to 14 residues. Germline V gene sequence: CDR1 SEHNR, CDR2 FQNEAQ (reference sequence). V gave up 5 bases and J gave up 3 bases; unmatched junction bases: 7. The CDR3: CASSHRDRNYEQYF. CDR3 nucleotide sequence: TGTGCCAGCAGCCACCGGGACAGAAACTACGAGCAGTACTTC.

The gene calls are TRBV9 and TRBJ1-6; TRBD1 matches 11 bases. Germline CDR1 and CDR2: SGDLS and YYNGEE. The ends lost 3 bases at V and 11 bases at J; junction bases unmatched: 7. The CDR3 runs to 15 residues. The CDR3 loop is CASSALGQGATPLHF. CDR3 DNA sequence: TGTGCCAGCAGCGCCCTTGGACAGGGGGCTACACCCCTCCACTTT.

A note on this clone: The sample holds other DNA sequences that translate to the same CDR3. The chain recombines TRBV5-1 with TRBJ2-7; D may match TRBD1 or TRBD2 (5 bases each). CDR3 size: 15 residues. V was pared by 2 bases and J by 1 base, with 13 bases between. CDR1 and CDR2 from the germline V gene are SGHRS and YFSETQ. The CDR3 region has the DNA TGCGCCAGCAGCTTAAGAGGGACCGCTTCCTACGAGCAGTACTTC. As protein: CASSLRGTASYEQYF.

The rearrangement links TRBV30 to TRBJ1-2; no firm D call. Germline V lookup: CDR1 GTSNPN, CDR2 SVGIG (reference sequence). The CDR3 sequence is 14 residues long. Trimming cost V 5 bases and J 4 bases, with 17 bases left between them. CDR3 sequence: CAWAEDPDLYGYTF. The CDR3 DNA follows: TGTGCCTGGGCAGAGGATCCGGACCTCTATGGCTACACCTTC.

V usage is TRBV28 and J usage is TRBJ1-4, with D perhaps TRBD1 (6 bases). Germline CDR1 and CDR2: MDHEN and SYDVKM. V was pared by 5 bases and J by 0 bases, with 16 bases between. There are 17 residues in the CDR3. In nucleotides, the CDR3 is TGTGCCAGCAGTCAAACAGGGATTCTTGCAACTAATGAAAAACTGTTTTTT. Residues: CASSQTGILATNEKLFF.

The V call is TRBV7-9, the J call TRBJ2-3; D may be TRBD1 (6 bases). Germline CDR1 SEHNR, CDR2 FQNEAQ (reference sequence). The CDR3 has 14 residues. Trimming pared 5 bases from V and 0 bases from J, leaving 9 bases between. The CDR3 loop is CASSRDTSTDTQYF. In DNA, the CDR3 is TGTGCCAGCAGCCGGGACACCAGCACAGATACGCAGTATTTT.

CDR3 in amino acids: CASSRRDSGANVLTF. The DNA of the CDR3 is TGTGCCAGCAGTCGTCGGGACTCTGGGGCCAACGTCCTGACTTTC. V gene TRBV27 combines with J gene TRBJ2-6; a weak D match, TRBD2 (5 bases). Germline V gives CDR1 MNHEY, CDR2 SMNVEV (reference sequence). The CDR3 is made up of 15 amino acids. V lost 5 bases to trimming and J lost 0 bases, with 8 bases between them.

V usage is TRBV19 and J usage is TRBJ2-7; possible D gene TRBD2, 6 bases. Trimming removed 4 bases at V and 3 bases at J, with 16 bases between. Germline CDR1 and CDR2: LNHDA and SQIVND (reference sequence). CDR3 length: 15 residues. This CDR3 reads CASSTTGTANYEQYF. The CDR3 DNA is TGTGCCAGTAGTACAACCGGGACTGCCAACTACGAGCAGTACTTC. Together with reference TRBV19 and TRBJ2-7, the CDR3 gives the full variable domain: DGGITQSPKYLFRKEGQNVTLSCEQNLNHDAMYWYRQDPGQGLRLIYYSQIVNDFQKGDIAEGYSVSREKKESFPLTVTSAQKNPTAFYLCASSTTGTANYEQYFGPGTRLTVT.

In this sample, this clone turned up once. The CDR3 region is CASSLAVAGGGSGYTF. CDR3 coding DNA: TGTGCCAGCAGCTTAGCAGTGGCAGGAGGAGGCTCTGGCTACACCTTC. The rearrangement uses TRBV7-9 and TRBJ1-2; no definite D call. The germline gives CDR1 SEHNR, CDR2 FQNEAQ (reference sequence). Trimming left V 0 bases short and J 7 bases short, with 18 bases between. The CDR3 loop spans 16 amino acids.

Here the CDR3 reads CASSYDPYPNQPQHF. CDR3 DNA: TGTGCCAGCAGCTATGACCCCTACCCCAATCAGCCCCAGCATTTT. The chain is built from TRBV6-1 and TRBJ1-5; no clear D. The CDR3 is 15 amino acids. CDR1 MNHNS and CDR2 SASEGT come from the germline V gene. The V end lost 6 bases, the J end lost 3 bases, and 15 bases lay between the germline ends.